Listed below are T cell receptor beta chains from one sample, sequenced in a study of blood T cell repertoires in COVID-19. Libraries were prepared by immunoSEQ multiplex PCR; TCRdb keeps only in-frame clonotypes and omits some of them. The sample has roughly 290,000 clones; roughly 84% are singletons. The sequencing sample was made of peripheral blood. These receptors all stem from a person aged 70 to 85 with COVID-19, enrolled during active disease. Both conserved end residues are part of each CDR3. The order of the fields is V gene, J gene, D gene, CDR3 protein, CDR3 DNA. A D gene is named only where the DNA matches it firmly.

TRBV5-1	TRBJ2-5	TRBD1	CASGVTGVGGETQYF	TGCGCCAGCGGAGTGACAGGGGTTGGTGGTGAGACCCAGTACTTC
TRBV15	TRBJ1-4	.	CATSRDLGGESEKLFF	TGTGCCACCAGCAGAGATCTTGGGGGCGAGTCTGAAAAACTGTTTTTT
TRBV5-4	TRBJ2-3	.	CASSRGSASTDTQYF	TGTGCCAGCAGCCGCGGATCCGCTAGCACAGATACGCAGTATTTT
TRBV5-1	TRBJ2-2	.	CASSLVGPGYGELFF	TGCGCCAGCAGCTTGGTTGGACCGGGGTACGGGGAGCTGTTTTTT
TRBV7-8	TRBJ2-7	.	CASSLRRGTYEQYF	TGTGCCAGCAGCTTAAGGAGGGGAACCTACGAGCAGTACTTC
TRBV6-5	TRBJ1-1	.	CASRRELVTEAFF	TGTGCCAGCCGTAGGGAGTTGGTCACTGAAGCTTTCTTT
TRBV18	TRBJ2-3	.	CASSSFGSTSTDTQYF	TGTGCCAGCTCATCGTTCGGTTCTACTAGCACAGATACGCAGTATTTT
TRBV9	TRBJ1-1	TRBD1	CASSQGQMNTEAFF	TGTGCCAGCAGCCAGGGACAGATGAACACTGAAGCTTTCTTT
TRBV29-1	TRBJ2-7	.	CSVESGDEQYF	TGCAGCGTTGAGTCGGGGGATGAGCAGTACTTC
TRBV12-3/TRBV12-4	TRBJ1-2	.	CASSFRDIYGYTF	TGTGCCAGCAGTTTTCGGGACATTTATGGCTACACCTTC
TRBV5-4	TRBJ1-4	.	CASSPKYGGTNEKLFF	TGTGCCAGCAGCCCGAAGTATGGGGGCACTAATGAAAAACTGTTTTTT